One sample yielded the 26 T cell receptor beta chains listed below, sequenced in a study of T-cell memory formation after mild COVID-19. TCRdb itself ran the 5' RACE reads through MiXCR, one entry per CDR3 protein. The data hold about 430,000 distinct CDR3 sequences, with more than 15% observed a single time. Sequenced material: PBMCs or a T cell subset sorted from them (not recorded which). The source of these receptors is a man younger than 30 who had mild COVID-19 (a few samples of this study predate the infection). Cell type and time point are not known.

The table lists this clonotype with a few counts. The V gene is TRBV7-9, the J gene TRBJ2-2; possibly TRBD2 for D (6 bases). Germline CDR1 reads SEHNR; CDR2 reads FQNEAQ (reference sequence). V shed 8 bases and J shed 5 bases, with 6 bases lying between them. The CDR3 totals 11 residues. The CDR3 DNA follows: TGTGCCAGCGCGGGGACCGGGGAGCTGTTTTTT. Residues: CASAGTGELFF.

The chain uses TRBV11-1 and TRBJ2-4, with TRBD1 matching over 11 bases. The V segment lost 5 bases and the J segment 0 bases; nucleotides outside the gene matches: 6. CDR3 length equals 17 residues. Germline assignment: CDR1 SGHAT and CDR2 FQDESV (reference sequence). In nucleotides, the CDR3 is TGTGCCAGCAGCACCCGGACAGGGGGCTCAGCCAAAAACATTCAGTACTTC. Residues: CASSTRTGGSAKNIQYF.

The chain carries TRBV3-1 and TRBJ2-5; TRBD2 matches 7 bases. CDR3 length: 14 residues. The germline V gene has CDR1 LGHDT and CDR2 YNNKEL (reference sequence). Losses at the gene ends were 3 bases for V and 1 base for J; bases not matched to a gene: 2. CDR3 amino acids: CASSHPGGQETQYF. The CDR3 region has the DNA TGTGCCAGCAGCCACCCGGGGGGCCAAGAGACCCAGTACTTC.

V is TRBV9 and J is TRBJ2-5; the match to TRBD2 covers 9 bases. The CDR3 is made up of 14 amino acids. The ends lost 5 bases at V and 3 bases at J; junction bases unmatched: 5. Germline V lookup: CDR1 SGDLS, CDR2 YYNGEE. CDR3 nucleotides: TGTGCCAGCAGATCGGGACTAGCCAAAGAGACCCAGTACTTC. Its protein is CASRSGLAKETQYF. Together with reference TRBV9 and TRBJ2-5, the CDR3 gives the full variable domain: DSGVTQTPKHLITATGQRVTLRCSPRSGDLSVYWYQQSLDQGLQFLIQYYNGEERAKGNILERFSAQQFPDLHSELNLSSLELGDSALYFCASRSGLAKETQYFGPGTRLLVL.

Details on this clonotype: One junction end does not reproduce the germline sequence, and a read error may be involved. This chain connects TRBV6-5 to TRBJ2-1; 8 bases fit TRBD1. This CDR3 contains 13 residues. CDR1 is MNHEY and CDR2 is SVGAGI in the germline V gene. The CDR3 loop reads CASRDTGGNEQFF. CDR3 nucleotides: TGCGCCAGCAGGGACACAGGGGGCAATGAGCAGTTCTTC.

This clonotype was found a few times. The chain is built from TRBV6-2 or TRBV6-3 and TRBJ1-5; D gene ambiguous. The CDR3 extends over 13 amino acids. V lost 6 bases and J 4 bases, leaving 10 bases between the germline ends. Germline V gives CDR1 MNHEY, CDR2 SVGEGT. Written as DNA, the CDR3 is TGTGCCAGCAGCCGCTATTTAAATCAGCCCCAGCATTTT. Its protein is CASSRYLNQPQHF.

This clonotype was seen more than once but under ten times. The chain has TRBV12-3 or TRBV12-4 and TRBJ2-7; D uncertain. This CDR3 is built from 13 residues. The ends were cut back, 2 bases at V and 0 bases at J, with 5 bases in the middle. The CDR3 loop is CASSLFASYEQYV. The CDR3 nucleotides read TGTGCCAGCAGTTTATTTGCCTCCTACGAGCAGTACGTC.

The DNA for the CDR3 is TGTGCCAGCAGCGCACATAGCGGGGGAGCTTACAATGAGCAGTTCTTC. Translation gives CASSAHSGGAYNEQFF. This chain connects TRBV7-3 to TRBJ2-1; 9 nucleotides align to TRBD2. In germline, CDR1 is SGHTA, CDR2 FQGTGA. The CDR3 sequence is 16 residues long. V shed 5 bases, J shed 4 bases, and the junction held 9 bases outside the gene matches.

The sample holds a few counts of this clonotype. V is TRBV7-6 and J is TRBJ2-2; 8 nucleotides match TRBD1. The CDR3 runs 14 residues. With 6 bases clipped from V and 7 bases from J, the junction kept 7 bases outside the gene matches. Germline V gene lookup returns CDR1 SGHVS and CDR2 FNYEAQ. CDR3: CASRSGQGVGELFF. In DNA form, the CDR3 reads TGTGCCAGCAGATCCGGACAGGGCGTCGGGGAGCTGTTTTTT.

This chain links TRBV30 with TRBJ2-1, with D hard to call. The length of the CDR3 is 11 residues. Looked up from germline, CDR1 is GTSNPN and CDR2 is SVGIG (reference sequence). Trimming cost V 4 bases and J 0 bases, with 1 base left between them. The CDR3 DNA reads TGTGCCTGGAACTCCTACAATGAGCAGTTCTTC. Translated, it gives CAWNSYNEQFF.

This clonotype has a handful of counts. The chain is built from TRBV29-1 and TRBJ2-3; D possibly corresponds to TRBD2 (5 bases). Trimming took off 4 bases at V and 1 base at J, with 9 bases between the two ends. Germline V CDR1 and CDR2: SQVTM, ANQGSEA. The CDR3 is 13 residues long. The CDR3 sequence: CSVGYGGTDTQYF. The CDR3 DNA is TGCAGCGTTGGGTACGGGGGCACAGATACGCAGTATTTT.

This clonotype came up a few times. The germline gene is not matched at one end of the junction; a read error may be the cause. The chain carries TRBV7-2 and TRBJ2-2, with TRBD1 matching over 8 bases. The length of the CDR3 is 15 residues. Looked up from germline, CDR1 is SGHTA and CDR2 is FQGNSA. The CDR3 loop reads CASSRQGMNTGELFF. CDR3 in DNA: TGTGCCAGCAGCCGACAGGGGATGAACACCGGGGAGCTTTTTTTT.

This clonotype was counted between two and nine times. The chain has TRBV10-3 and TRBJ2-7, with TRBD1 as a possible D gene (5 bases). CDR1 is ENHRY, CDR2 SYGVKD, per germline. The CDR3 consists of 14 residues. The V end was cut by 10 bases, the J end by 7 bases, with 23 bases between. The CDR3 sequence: CARLGQVSGWEQYF. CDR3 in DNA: TGTGCCAGGTTAGGGCAAGTTTCAGGGTGGGAGCAGTACTTC.

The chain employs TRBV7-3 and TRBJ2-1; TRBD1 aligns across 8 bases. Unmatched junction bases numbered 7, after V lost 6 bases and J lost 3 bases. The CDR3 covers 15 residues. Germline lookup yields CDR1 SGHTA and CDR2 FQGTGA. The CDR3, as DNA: TGTGCCAGCAGTCCCGGGGACAGGAACTACAATGAGCAGTTCTTC. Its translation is CASSPGDRNYNEQFF.

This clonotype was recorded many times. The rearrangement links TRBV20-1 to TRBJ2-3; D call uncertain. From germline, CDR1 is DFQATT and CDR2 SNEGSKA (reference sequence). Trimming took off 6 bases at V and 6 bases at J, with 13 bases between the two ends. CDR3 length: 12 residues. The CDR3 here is CSAVEGADTQYF. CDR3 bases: TGCAGTGCAGTAGAAGGCGCGGATACGCAGTATTTT.

The CDR3 sequence: CASSPQQGITEAFF. CDR3 nucleotide sequence: TGTGCCAGCAGCCCTCAACAGGGGATCACTGAAGCTTTCTTT. V gene TRBV7-8 combines with J gene TRBJ1-1; 7 positions match TRBD1. Trimming removed 5 bases from V and 4 bases from J; junction bases left unmatched: 7. The CDR3 spans 14 residues. The germline V gene has CDR1 SGHVS and CDR2 FQNEAQ.

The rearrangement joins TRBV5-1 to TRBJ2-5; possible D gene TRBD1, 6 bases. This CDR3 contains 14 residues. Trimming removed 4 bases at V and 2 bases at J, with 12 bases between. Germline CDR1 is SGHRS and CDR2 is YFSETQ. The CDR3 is CASSTGTTQETQYF. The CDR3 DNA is TGCGCCAGCAGCACCGGGACAACTCAAGAGACCCAGTACTTC.

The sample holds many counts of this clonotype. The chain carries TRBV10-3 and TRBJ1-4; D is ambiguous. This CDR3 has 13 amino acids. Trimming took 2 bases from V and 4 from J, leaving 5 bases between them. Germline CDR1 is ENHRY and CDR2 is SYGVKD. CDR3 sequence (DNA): TGTGCCATCAGTGAGAGGGATAATGAAAAACTGTTTTTT. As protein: CAISERDNEKLFF.

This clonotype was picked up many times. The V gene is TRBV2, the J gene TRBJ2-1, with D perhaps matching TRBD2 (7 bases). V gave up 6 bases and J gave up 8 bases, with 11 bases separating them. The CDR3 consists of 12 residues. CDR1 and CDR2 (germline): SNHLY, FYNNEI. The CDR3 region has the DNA TGTGCCAGCAGGAGGGGGGGGGATGAGCAGTTCTTC. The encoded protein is CASRRGGDEQFF.

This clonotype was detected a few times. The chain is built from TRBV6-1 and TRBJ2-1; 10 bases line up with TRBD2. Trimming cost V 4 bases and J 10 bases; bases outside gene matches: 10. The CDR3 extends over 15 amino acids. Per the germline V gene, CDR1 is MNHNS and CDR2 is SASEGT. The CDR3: CASSGLAGVTREQFF. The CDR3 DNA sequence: TGTGCCAGCAGTGGGCTAGCGGGGGTCACCAGGGAGCAGTTCTTC.

For the CDR3, the DNA is TGTGCCAGCAGCCCGGGACAGCGCACTGAAGCTTTCTTT. Its translation: CASSPGQRTEAFF. The chain couples TRBV3-1 to TRBJ1-1; 7 bases match TRBD1. CDR3 length equals 13 residues. J gave up 4 bases and V 4 bases, and 3 bases lay outside the gene matches. Germline assignment: CDR1 LGHDT and CDR2 YNNKEL (reference sequence).

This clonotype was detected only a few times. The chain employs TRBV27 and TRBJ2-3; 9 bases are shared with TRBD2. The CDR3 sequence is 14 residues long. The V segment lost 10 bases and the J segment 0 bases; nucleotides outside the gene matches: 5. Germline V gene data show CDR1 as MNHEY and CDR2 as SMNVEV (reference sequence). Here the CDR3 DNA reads TGTGCCAACCCTAGCGGGGTGAGCACAGATACGCAGTATTTT. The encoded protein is CANPSGVSTDTQYF.

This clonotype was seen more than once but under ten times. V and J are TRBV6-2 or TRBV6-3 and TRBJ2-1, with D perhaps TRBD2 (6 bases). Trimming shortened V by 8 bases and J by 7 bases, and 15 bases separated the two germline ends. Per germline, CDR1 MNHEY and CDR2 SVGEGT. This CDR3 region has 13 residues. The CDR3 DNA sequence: TGTGCCAGCGGGTCGTGGAGGGGAAATGAGCAGTTCTTC. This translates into CASGSWRGNEQFF.

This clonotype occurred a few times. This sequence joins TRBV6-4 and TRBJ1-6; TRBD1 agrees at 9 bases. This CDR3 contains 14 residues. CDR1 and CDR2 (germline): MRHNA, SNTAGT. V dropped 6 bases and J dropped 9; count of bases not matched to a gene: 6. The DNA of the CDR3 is TGTGCCAGCAGAATTACAGGGGGCTCTTCACCCCTCCACTTT. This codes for CASRITGGSSPLHF.

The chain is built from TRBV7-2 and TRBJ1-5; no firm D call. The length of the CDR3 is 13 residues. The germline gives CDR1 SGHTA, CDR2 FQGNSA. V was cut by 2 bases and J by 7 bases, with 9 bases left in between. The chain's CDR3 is CASSLQVQQPQHF. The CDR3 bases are TGTGCCAGCAGCTTACAGGTACAGCAGCCCCAGCATTTT. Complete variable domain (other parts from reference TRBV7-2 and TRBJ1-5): GAGVSQSPSNKVTEKGKDVELRCDPISGHTALYWYRQSLGQGLEFLIYFQGNSAPDKSGLPSDRFSAERTGGSVSTLTIQRTQQEDSAVYLCASSLQVQQPQHFGDGTRLSIL.

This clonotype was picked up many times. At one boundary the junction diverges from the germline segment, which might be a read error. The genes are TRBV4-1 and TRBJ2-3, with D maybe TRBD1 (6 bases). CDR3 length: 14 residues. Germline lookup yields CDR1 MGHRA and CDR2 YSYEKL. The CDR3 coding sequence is TGTGCCAGCAGCCAGAGGGGGTCGACAGATACGCAGTATTTT. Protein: CASSQRGSTDTQYF.